A single sample is the source of the 24 T cell receptor beta chains below, sequenced in a study of CD8+CD57+ T cells in acquired aplastic anemia. CDR3 and TCR beta VDJ profiling relied on genomic DNA as the template. One entry per CDR3 protein results from TCRdb running MiXCR on the reads. The sample carries around 200,000 distinct CDR3 sequences, around 60% recorded once. Sequences were obtained from sorted CD4+, CD8+, or CD8+CD57+ T cells (not recorded which) from PBMCs. Receptors were obtained from a human donor in good health.

The J gene is TRBJ1-2, the V gene TRBV29-1, with unresolved D. The length of the CDR3 is 11 residues. Germline V gives CDR1 SQVTM, CDR2 ANQGSEA. Trimming shortened V by 1 base and J by 6 bases, and 6 bases separated the two germline ends. DNA for the CDR3: TGCAGCGTTGAAGGGATGAATGGCTACACCTTC. Translated: CSVEGMNGYTF. Filled out from reference TRBV29-1 and TRBJ1-2, the complete variable domain reads SAVISQKPSRDICQRGTSLTIQCQVDSQVTMMFWYRQQPGQSLTLIATANQGSEATYESGFVIDKFPISRPNLTFSTLTVSNMSPEDSSIYLCSVEGMNGYTFGSGTRLTVV.

This clonotype was seen just once. Here the CDR3 reads CASSGKDSGELFF. CDR3 in DNA: TGTGCCAGCAGCGGCAAGGATTCCGGGGAGCTGTTTTTT. V and J are TRBV7-3 and TRBJ2-2; unclear D gene. V was trimmed by 5 bases and J by 6 bases, leaving 10 bases between them. The CDR3 contains 13 residues. Germline-derived CDR1 and CDR2 are SGHTA and FQGTGA.

This clonotype came up many times. The chain combines TRBV5-1 with TRBJ2-2, with D possibly TRBD1 on 5 matching bases. Between the trimmed V and J ends, which lost 5 bases and 8 bases, there was a span of 10 bases. Germline CDR1 and CDR2: SGHRS and YFSETQ. The CDR3 is 12 amino acids. CDR3 bases: TGCGCCAGCAGGCCAGGGTCAGGGGAGCTGTTTTTT. It is translated as CASRPGSGELFF. Full variable domain (outside the CDR3, taken from reference TRBV5-1 and TRBJ2-2): KAGVTQTPRYLIKTRGQQVTLSCSPISGHRSVSWYQQTPGQGLQFLFEYFSETQRNKGNFPGRFSGRQFSNSRSEMNVSTLELGDSALYLCASRPGSGELFFGEGSRLTVL.

The CDR3 DNA sequence: TGTGCCAGCAGCCCTCCTAGCGGGAGTCCGGGGGAGCAGTACTTC. Its translation is CASSPPSGSPGEQYF. The chain couples TRBV7-9 to TRBJ2-7; 10 positions match TRBD2. The CDR3 spans 15 residues. Germline-derived CDR1 and CDR2 are SEHNR and FQNEAQ (reference sequence). V lost 5 bases and J lost 7; bases outside the gene matches: 11.

The chain combines TRBV7-8 with TRBJ1-2; TRBD1 might be the D (6 bases). Germline V gene sequence: CDR1 SGHVS, CDR2 FQNEAQ. The CDR3 has 15 amino acids. The germline V and J ends were trimmed by 5 bases and 2 bases, with 15 bases remaining between them. CDR3 region: CASSLTGNSNYGYTF. The CDR3 nucleotides are TGTGCCAGCAGCCTAACAGGGAATTCCAACTATGGCTACACCTTC.

V is TRBV7-7 and J is TRBJ2-7, with D perhaps matching TRBD1 (5 bases). In germline, CDR1 is SSHAT, CDR2 FNYEAQ (reference sequence). The CDR3 loop spans 13 amino acids. V was shortened by 1 base and J by 4 bases, with 8 bases between the two germline ends. For the CDR3, the DNA is TGTGCCAGCAGCTTAGTTAGGGGTTACGAGCAGTACTTC. Protein sequence: CASSLVRGYEQYF.

This clonotype was seen ten or more times. The chain couples TRBV5-1 to TRBJ2-1; D not certain. CDR1 is SGHRS, CDR2 YFSETQ, per germline. The V end lost 3 bases, the J end lost 2 bases, and 12 bases lay between the germline ends. This CDR3 has 15 residues. CDR3 bases: TGCGCCAGCAGCTCTGACCAAGACACCTACAATGAGCAGTTCTTC. This gives the protein CASSSDQDTYNEQFF.

The chain joins TRBV9 to TRBJ1-2, with D perhaps TRBD1 (5 bases). Germline-derived CDR1 and CDR2 are SGDLS and YYNGEE. The CDR3 has 14 residues. V shed 0 bases and J shed 3 bases, with 9 bases lying between them. The CDR3 reads CASSVAAGDYGYTF. The DNA for the CDR3 is TGTGCCAGCAGCGTAGCGGCGGGGGACTATGGCTACACCTTC.

This clonotype has a count of ten or more. The rearrangement uses TRBV9 and TRBJ2-1; weak D call: TRBD2 (6 bases). Trimming removed 4 bases at V and 3 bases at J, with 11 bases between. From germline, CDR1 is SGDLS and CDR2 YYNGEE. The CDR3 extends over 14 amino acids. CDR3 in DNA: TGTGCCAGCAGCAACTCCGGGGGCTACAATGAGCAGTTCTTC. It codes for CASSNSGGYNEQFF.

V is TRBV20-1 and J is TRBJ2-7; D call uncertain. The CDR3 spans 12 residues. V lost 4 bases and J 0 bases, leaving 7 bases between the germline ends. CDR1 and CDR2 from the germline V gene are DFQATT and SNEGSKA (reference sequence). In DNA, the CDR3 is TGCAGTGCTACCGACGACTCCTACGAGCAGTACTTC. Its protein is CSATDDSYEQYF.

The rearrangement uses TRBV20-1 and TRBJ1-6; TRBD1 is a possible D gene (5 bases). The CDR3 loop spans 19 amino acids. V lost 3 bases, J lost 0 bases, and 21 bases lay in between. Per the germline V gene, CDR1 is DFQATT and CDR2 is SNEGSKA (reference sequence). CDR3 nucleotides: TGCAGTGCTAGTTCCCCGGACAACGAGGGCTACTCCTATAATTCACCCCTCCACTTT. Its protein is CSASSPDNEGYSYNSPLHF.

The rearrangement joins TRBV7-3 to TRBJ2-2; unclear D gene. V gave up 5 bases and J gave up 3 bases, with 13 bases separating them. Germline values: CDR1 SGHTA, CDR2 FQGTGA. The CDR3 is made up of 15 amino acids. The CDR3 loop reads CASSLDLTDTGELFF. In nucleotides, the CDR3 is TGTGCCAGCAGCCTGGATCTGACGGACACCGGGGAGCTGTTTTTT.

V and J are TRBV10-3 and TRBJ1-5, with unresolved D. The germline V gene encodes CDR1 ENHRY and CDR2 SYGVKD. The CDR3 length is 13 residues. The germline V and J ends were trimmed by 3 bases and 2 bases, with 5 bases remaining between them. CDR3 loop: CAISDEGNQPQHF. The CDR3 DNA reads TGTGCCATCAGTGACGAAGGCAATCAGCCCCAGCATTTT.

The chain uses TRBV10-1 and TRBJ2-7; D unclear. Germline V gene data show CDR1 as WNHNN and CDR2 as SYGVQD (reference sequence). The CDR3 spans 10 residues. V was shortened by 7 bases and J by 3 bases, with 4 bases between the two germline ends. CDR3 nucleotide sequence: TGCGCCAGCACCAACTACGAGCAGTACTTC. It codes for CASTNYEQYF.

The V and J genes are TRBV19 and TRBJ2-7; 8 positions match TRBD1. Germline V gene sequence: CDR1 LNHDA, CDR2 SQIVND (reference sequence). V lost 5 bases, J lost 2 bases, and 8 bases stayed unmatched. CDR3 length equals 15 residues. The CDR3 DNA sequence: TGTGCCAGTAGTCCAGGACAGGGCTCGGCCTACGAGCAGTACTTC. Translating gives CASSPGQGSAYEQYF.

This clonotype occurred a few times. The CDR3 DNA reads TGTGCCATCAGTGATGGCAGCGCGAACTATGGCTACACCTTC. This translates into CAISDGSANYGYTF. The rearrangement links TRBV10-3 to TRBJ1-2; D is unclear. Germline lookup yields CDR1 ENHRY and CDR2 SYGVKD. V lost 3 bases and J lost 2, with 10 bases in between. This CDR3 contains 14 residues.

This chain connects TRBV29-1 to TRBJ1-2; no clear D gene. The germline V and J ends were trimmed by 3 bases and 8 bases, with 16 bases remaining between them. The CDR3 length is 13 residues. Germline loops: CDR1 SQVTM, CDR2 ANQGSEA. CDR3 region: CSVDTSRGGGYTF. DNA of the CDR3: TGCAGCGTTGATACCTCACGGGGTGGAGGCTACACCTTC.

This clonotype was picked up many times. Since a much larger clone is just one base distant, this may be a read error. The gene calls are TRBV10-1 and TRBJ1-1; 7 bases map to TRBD1. CDR1 WNHNN and CDR2 SYGVQD come from the germline V gene (reference sequence). This CDR3 contains 13 residues. CDR3 residues: CVSSESGTDEAFF. CDR3 sequence (DNA): TGCGTCAGCAGTGAGTCCGGGACAGACGAAGCTTTCTTT.

Ten or more counts support this clonotype. This rearrangement joins TRBV7-6 to TRBJ1-3; perhaps TRBD1 as D (5 bases). CDR1 and CDR2 (germline): SGHVS, FNYEAQ. There are 17 residues in the CDR3. V lost 5 bases and J 7 bases, leaving 24 bases between the germline ends. The CDR3 region is CASSTQNATAPGNTIYF. CDR3 bases: TGTGCCAGCAGCACACAGAATGCGACAGCCCCAGGGAACACCATATATTTT.

This clonotype has a handful of counts. The chain recombines TRBV6-1 with TRBJ1-6; TRBD1 is a possible D gene (5 bases). CDR1 and CDR2 from the germline V gene are MNHNS and SASEGT. V was shortened by 4 bases and J by 7 bases, with 8 bases between the two germline ends. The CDR3 sequence is 13 residues long. The CDR3 loop reads CASSGQTNSPLHF. The CDR3 DNA is TGTGCCAGCAGTGGACAGACGAATTCACCCCTCCACTTT.

This chain links TRBV10-3 with TRBJ2-5; the match to TRBD1 covers 7 bases. The CDR3 is 15 amino acids. The V segment lost 2 bases and the J segment 4 bases; nucleotides outside the gene matches: 7. Per the germline V gene, CDR1 is ENHRY and CDR2 is SYGVKD. CDR3 in DNA: TGTGCCATCAGTGAGAAGGTAGGGGGCAGAGAGACCCAGTACTTC. Protein product: CAISEKVGGRETQYF.

This rearrangement joins TRBV2 to TRBJ1-4; 7 bases fit TRBD1. CDR1 is SNHLY, CDR2 FYNNEI, per germline. Unmatched junction bases numbered 2, after V lost 8 bases and J lost 5 bases. The CDR3 length is 12 residues. DNA of the CDR3: TGTGCCAGCGGGGGACAGAATGAAAAACTGTTTTTT. Its protein is CASGGQNEKLFF.

The chain carries TRBV20-1 and TRBJ2-7, with D perhaps matching TRBD1 (8 bases). The CDR3 is 16 amino acids. Germline CDR1 is DFQATT and CDR2 is SNEGSKA (reference sequence). The CDR3 loop is CNAPGGGGQASYEQYF. CDR3 bases: TGCAATGCCCCTGGGGGGGGGGGACAGGCGAGCTACGAGCAGTACTTC.

This clonotype was observed at least ten times. CDR3 residues: CASSLTRDLWSYGYTF. CDR3 nucleotides: TGTGCCAGCAGCTTAACCCGGGACCTCTGGAGTTATGGCTACACCTTC. The chain employs TRBV7-9 and TRBJ1-2, with D perhaps TRBD1 (5 bases). This CDR3 comprises 16 residues. The V and J ends lost 2 bases and 5 bases respectively, with 18 bases between them. The germline V gene has CDR1 SEHNR and CDR2 FQNEAQ (reference sequence).